The 7 T cell receptor beta chains below all came from one sample that was sequenced in a study of T cell repertoires in cytomegalovirus infection. A single record per CDR3 protein comes from TCRdb applying MiXCR to the reads. The table lists fewer than 200,000 distinct CDR3 sequences, approximately 14% of them singletons, with 25% to 30% in the top ten. What was sequenced was PBMCs. The receptors stem from a human donor in good health (CMV status not recorded). Some clones in this sample may be carry-over from other donors' samples.

Worth noting for this clonotype: Given a much more abundant clone one base away, this may be a read error. Because the CDR3 is missing its conserved closing phenylalanine or tryptophan, this is likely a read error. The gene calls are TRBV4-3 and TRBJ1-4; D unclear. The CDR3 runs 16 residues. The germline V gene has CDR1 LGHNA and CDR2 YSLEER. Between the trimmed V and J ends, which lost 3 bases and 3 bases, there was a span of 14 bases. CDR3: CASSQRIVEANEKLFL. The CDR3, as DNA: TGCGCCAGCAGCCAGAGAATCGTCGAGGCTAATGAAAAACTGTTTCTT.

The V call is TRBV27, the J call TRBJ2-3; D might be TRBD1 (8 bases). The V end was cut by 5 bases, the J end by 0 bases, with 12 bases between. The CDR3 sequence is 15 residues long. Per germline, CDR1 MNHEY and CDR2 SMNVEV (reference sequence). CDR3 loop: CASSIQGGSTDTQYF. For the CDR3, the DNA is TGTGCCAGCAGTATACAGGGGGGGAGCACAGATACGCAGTATTTT.

This clonotype was observed a few times. This chain uses TRBV28 with TRBJ1-5; tentative D call: TRBD1 (5 bases). Germline lookup yields CDR1 MDHEN and CDR2 SYDVKM. The V end was cut by 1 base, the J end by 3 bases, with 13 bases between. This CDR3 spans 16 amino acids. In DNA form, the CDR3 reads TGTGCCAGCAGTTTATCTACAGGCGCCCTCAATCAGCCCCAGCATTTT. Translated: CASSLSTGALNQPQHF.

V is TRBV12-3 or TRBV12-4 and J is TRBJ2-3, with 7 nucleotides matching TRBD1. Trimming at V came to 6 bases and at J to 2 bases, leaving 5 bases not matched to a gene. The CDR3 runs 14 residues. The CDR3 reads CASSLGQLTDTQYF. The CDR3 DNA reads TGTGCCAGCAGCCTGGGACAGCTCACAGATACGCAGTATTTT.

This clonotype was picked up many times. The V and J genes are TRBV6-1 and TRBJ2-1; 9 nucleotides line up with TRBD1. The J segment lost 6 bases and the V segment lost 10 bases, leaving 7 bases of the junction unmatched. Per germline, CDR1 MNHNS and CDR2 SASEGT. CDR3 length equals 13 residues. CDR3 in DNA: TGTGCCATAGGACAGGGGAAACCCAATGAGCAGTTCTTC. Its translation: CAIGQGKPNEQFF.

The chain carries TRBV28 and TRBJ1-4; D not resolved. V dropped 2 bases and J dropped 2 bases, with 12 bases sitting between them. CDR1 and CDR2 (germline): MDHEN, SYDVKM. This CDR3 is 16 amino acids long. CDR3 nucleotide sequence: TGTGCCAGCAGTTTACCCTACGGGAGGACTAATGAAAAACTGTTTTTT. Translated, it gives CASSLPYGRTNEKLFF. Looking up the rest from reference TRBV28 and TRBJ1-4 gives the full variable domain: DVKVTQSSRYLVKRTGEKVFLECVQDMDHENMFWYRQDPGLGLRLIYFSYDVKMKEKGDIPEGYSVSREKKERFSLILESASTNQTSMYLCASSLPYGRTNEKLFFGSGTQLSVL.

This clonotype has just a few counts. The chain links TRBV28 to TRBJ2-3, with D possibly TRBD1 on 5 matching bases. The V end lost 8 bases, the J end lost 0 bases, and 15 bases lay between the germline ends. CDR1 and CDR2 from the germline V gene are MDHEN and SYDVKM. This CDR3 has 15 residues. The chain's CDR3 is CASRTVDTSTDTQYF. CDR3 bases: TGTGCCAGCCGGACCGTGGACACTAGCACAGATACGCAGTATTTT.